The clone carrying this TCR beta chain has a handful of counts. Methods used by the authors: Amplification of reference gene primers was used by the study to estimate nucleated cell counts. Repertoires were generated with immunoSEQ multiplex PCR, while TCRdb's copy carries only in-frame clones and drops some. That table supplies the V and J calls and clone size; D and trimming were determined from the DNA. The sample has more than 200,000 clones, roughly 82% seen once. The sample comes from a study of blood T cell repertoires in COVID-19. At the level of the study: The analysed material was cDNA or gDNA that came from T cells, B-cell-depleted T cells, or PBMCs.

The germline CDR1 and CDR2 sequences are SGHRS and YFSETQ. V was pared by 3 bases and J by 5 bases, with 9 bases between. The CDR3 consists of 13 residues. The TCR was taken from an elderly woman with active or convalescent COVID-19. Sequenced material: peripheral blood. This chain connects TRBV5-1 to TRBJ1-5; D is unclear. CDR3 amino acids: CASSSFPDQPQHF. The CDR3 bases are TGCGCCAGCAGCTCTTTCCCAGATCAGCCCCAGCATTTT.